This TCR beta chain originates from a study of blood T cell repertoires in COVID-19. Study at large: Samples representing acute and convalescent COVID-19 were sourced from the United States, Italy and Spain.

With 5 bases clipped from V and 6 bases from J, the junction kept 16 bases outside the gene matches. The germline V gene has CDR1 SEHNR and CDR2 FQNEAQ (reference sequence). The CDR3 length is 18 residues. In the study's own analysis: Reference gene primer amplification gave nucleated cell count estimates. Assay used: immunoSEQ multiplex PCR; TCRdb lists only in-frame clones, some missing. That table gives V, J and clone size, and the DNA gave D and trimming. The data show 120,000 to 150,000 clones, roughly 86% seen once. Sequencing input: PBMCs or T cells enriched from blood (not recorded which). The rearrangement uses TRBV7-9 and TRBJ2-7; 13 nucleotides line up with TRBD2. The origin of this receptor is a woman between 50 and 59 years old with acute COVID-19. CDR3 in DNA: TGTGCCAGCAGCACCCCGACAGCGGGACTAGCGGGATTGGGCGAGCAGTACTTC. It is translated as CASSTPTAGLAGLGEQYF.